A selection of T cell receptor beta chains follows, all from one sample in a study of T cell responses to AZD1222 COVID-19 vaccine. The method was immunoSEQ multiplex PCR; TCRdb's version includes in-frame clones alone and lacks a portion of them. The sample holds fewer than 120,000 clones, roughly 90% seen once. Sequencing used peripheral blood, obtained 28 days after the second AZD1222 dose. These receptors originate from an adult who received the AZD1222 COVID-19 vaccine. Each CDR3 is given with its conserved first and last residue. A D gene is named only where the DNA matches it firmly. Clone size is stated in some rows and not others, as once, few, many or a class when expanded.

d_call clone_size j_call v_call cdr3_nt cdr3_aa
. . TRBJ2-2 TRBV7-2 TGTGCCAGCAGCTTAGGGTCCAGGGGAACCGGGGAGCTGTTTTTT CASSLGSRGTGELFF
. . TRBJ1-5 TRBV9 TGTGCCAGGGCTGAGTGGGACAATCAGCCCCAGCATTTT CARAEWDNQPQHF
. many TRBJ1-5 TRBV5-5 TGTGCCAGCAGTCATAGCCGGGGGCACAATCAGCCCCAGCATTTT CASSHSRGHNQPQHF
. . TRBJ1-3 TRBV6-6 TGTGCCAGCAGTCCATTTTTGGAGGGCAGTTACTACTCTGGAAACACCATATATTTT CASSPFLEGSYYSGNTIYF
. . TRBJ1-3 TRBV29-1 TGCAGCGTTGATCAAGAGTCTGGAAACACCATATATTTT CSVDQESGNTIYF
. . TRBJ2-1 TRBV25-1 TGTGCCAGCAGTGGGATCAATGAGCAGTTCTTC CASSGINEQFF
. . TRBJ2-3 TRBV9 TGTGCCAGCAGCCCCCGGCTAGCGAGCCCAGATACGCAGTATTTT CASSPRLASPDTQYF
. once TRBJ1-1 TRBV12-3/TRBV12-4 TGTGCCAGCAGTTTTGGGGGCCGGACTGAAGCTTTCTTT CASSFGGRTEAFF
TRBD1 . TRBJ1-6 TRBV5-1 TGCGCCAGCAGCCCGGGACAGTTGAATTCACCCCTCCACTTT CASSPGQLNSPLHF
TRBD1 once TRBJ1-1 TRBV7-3 TGTGCCAGCAGCTTTCAGGGGGCTGGGACTGAAGCTTTCTTT CASSFQGAGTEAFF
TRBD1 . TRBJ1-2 TRBV19 TGTGCCAGTACCAGACAGGGGGCCAGCGGCTACACCTTC CASTRQGASGYTF
. . TRBJ1-4 TRBV12-5 TGTGCTAGTGTTGGGGGGTCGACTAATGAAAAACTGTTTTTT CASVGGSTNEKLFF
. . TRBJ1-3 TRBV5-1 TGCGCCAGCAGCTTAGGCGGAAGCTCTGGAAACACCATATATTTT CASSLGGSSGNTIYF
. . TRBJ2-2 TRBV12-3/TRBV12-4 TGTGCCAGCAGTGCAAGACAGGCCGGGGAGCTGTTTTTT CASSARQAGELFF